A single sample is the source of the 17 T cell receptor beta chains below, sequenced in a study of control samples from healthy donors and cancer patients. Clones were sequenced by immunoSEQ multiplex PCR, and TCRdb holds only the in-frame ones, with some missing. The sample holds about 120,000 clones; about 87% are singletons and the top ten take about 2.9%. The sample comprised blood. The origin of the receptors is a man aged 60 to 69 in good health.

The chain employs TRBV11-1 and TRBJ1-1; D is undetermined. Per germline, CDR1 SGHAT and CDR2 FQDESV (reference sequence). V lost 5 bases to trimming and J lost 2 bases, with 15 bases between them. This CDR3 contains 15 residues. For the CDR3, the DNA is TGTGCCAGCAGCCCCCCCCGGCCAGTCAACACTGAAGCTTTCTTT. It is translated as CASSPPRPVNTEAFF.

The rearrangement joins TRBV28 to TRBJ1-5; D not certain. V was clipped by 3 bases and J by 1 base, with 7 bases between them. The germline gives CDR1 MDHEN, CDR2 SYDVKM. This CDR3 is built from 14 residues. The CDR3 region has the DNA TGTGCCAGCAGTTTTCTCCAGAGCAATCAGCCCCAGCATTTT. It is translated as CASSFLQSNQPQHF. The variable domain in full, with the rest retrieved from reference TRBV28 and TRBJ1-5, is DVKVTQSSRYLVKRTGEKVFLECVQDMDHENMFWYRQDPGLGLRLIYFSYDVKMKEKGDIPEGYSVSREKKERFSLILESASTNQTSMYLCASSFLQSNQPQHFGDGTRLSIL.

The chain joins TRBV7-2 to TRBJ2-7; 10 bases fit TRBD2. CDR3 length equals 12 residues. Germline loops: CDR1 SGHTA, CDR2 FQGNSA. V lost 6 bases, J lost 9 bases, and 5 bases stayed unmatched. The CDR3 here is CASSEVAGGQYF. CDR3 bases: TGTGCCAGCAGTGAGGTAGCGGGGGGGCAGTACTTC.

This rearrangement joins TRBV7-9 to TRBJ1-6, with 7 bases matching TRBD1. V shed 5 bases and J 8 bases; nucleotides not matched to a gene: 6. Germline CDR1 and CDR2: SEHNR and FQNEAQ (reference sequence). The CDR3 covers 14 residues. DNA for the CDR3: TGTGCCAGCAGCCCCGACAGGGTGGATTCACCCCTCCACTTT. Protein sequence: CASSPDRVDSPLHF.

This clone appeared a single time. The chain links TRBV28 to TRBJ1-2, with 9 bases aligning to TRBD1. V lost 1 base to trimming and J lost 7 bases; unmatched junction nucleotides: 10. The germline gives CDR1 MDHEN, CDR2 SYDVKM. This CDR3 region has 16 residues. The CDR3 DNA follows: TGTGCCAGCAGTTTATTTCGGGGACAGGGTTCATTTGGCTACACCTTC. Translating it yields CASSLFRGQGSFGYTF.

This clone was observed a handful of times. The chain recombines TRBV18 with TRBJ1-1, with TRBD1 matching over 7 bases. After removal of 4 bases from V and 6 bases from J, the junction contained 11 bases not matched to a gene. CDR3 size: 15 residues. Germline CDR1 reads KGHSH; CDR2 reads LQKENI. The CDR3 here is CASSLLTGKKAEAFF. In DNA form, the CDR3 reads TGTGCCAGCTCACTATTGACAGGGAAGAAGGCTGAAGCTTTCTTT.

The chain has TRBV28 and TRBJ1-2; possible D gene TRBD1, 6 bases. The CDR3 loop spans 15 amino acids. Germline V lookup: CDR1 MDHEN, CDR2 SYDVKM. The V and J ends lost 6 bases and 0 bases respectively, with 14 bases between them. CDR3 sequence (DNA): TGTGCCAGCAGGAGATCAGGGGTCGCTAACTATGGCTACACCTTC. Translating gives CASRRSGVANYGYTF.

DNA of the CDR3: TGCAGCGTTGGAGGGGGCTTGACTAATGAAAAACTGTTTTTT. This sequence encodes CSVGGGLTNEKLFF. The chain employs TRBV29-1 and TRBJ1-4; 7 bases line up with TRBD1. Trimming took 4 bases from V and 2 from J; bases not matched to a gene: 4. This CDR3 has 14 amino acids. CDR1 is SQVTM and CDR2 is ANQGSEA in the germline V gene.

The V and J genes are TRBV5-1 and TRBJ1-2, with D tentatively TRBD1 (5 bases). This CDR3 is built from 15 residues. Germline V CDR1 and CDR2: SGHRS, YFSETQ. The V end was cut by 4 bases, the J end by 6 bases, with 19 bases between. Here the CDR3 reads CASSNSWGSGDGYTF. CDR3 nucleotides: TGCGCCAGCAGCAATAGTTGGGGGTCGGGAGATGGCTACACCTTC.

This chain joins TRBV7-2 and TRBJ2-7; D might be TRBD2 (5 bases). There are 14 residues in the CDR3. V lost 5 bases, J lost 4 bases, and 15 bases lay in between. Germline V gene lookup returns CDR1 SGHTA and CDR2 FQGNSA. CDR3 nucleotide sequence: TGTGCCAGCAGCATAGACTATCTCGTATACGAGCAGTACTTC. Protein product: CASSIDYLVYEQYF.

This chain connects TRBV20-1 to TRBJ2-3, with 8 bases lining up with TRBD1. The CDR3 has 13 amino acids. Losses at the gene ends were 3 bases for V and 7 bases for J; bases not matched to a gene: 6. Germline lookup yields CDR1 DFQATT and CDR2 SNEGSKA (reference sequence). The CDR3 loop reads CSASAGGMYTQYF. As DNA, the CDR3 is TGCAGTGCTAGTGCAGGGGGCATGTATACGCAGTATTTT.

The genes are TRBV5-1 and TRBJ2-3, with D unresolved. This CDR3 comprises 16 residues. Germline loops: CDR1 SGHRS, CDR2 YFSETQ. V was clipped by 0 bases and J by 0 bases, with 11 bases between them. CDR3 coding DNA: TGCGCCAGCAGCTTGGCCGTAGAGGCCAGCACAGATACGCAGTATTTT. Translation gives CASSLAVEASTDTQYF.

The CDR3 region is CSGASTDTQYF. CDR3 sequence (DNA): TGCAGCGGGGCTAGCACAGATACGCAGTATTTT. The chain joins TRBV29-1 to TRBJ2-3; D not certain. Trimming cost V 7 bases and J 0 bases, with 5 bases left between them. The CDR3 runs to 11 residues. CDR1 and CDR2 from the germline V gene are SQVTM and ANQGSEA.

The CDR3 nucleotides read TGTGCCAGCAGTTACTCGACAGGGACTACTAATGGCTACACCTTC. Translating gives CASSYSTGTTNGYTF. J is TRBJ1-2 and V is TRBV6-5; 7 bases are shared with TRBD1. The V gene end was trimmed by 0 bases and the J gene end by 6 bases; junction bases not matched to a gene: 7. Germline V gives CDR1 MNHEY, CDR2 SVGAGI. The CDR3 totals 15 residues.

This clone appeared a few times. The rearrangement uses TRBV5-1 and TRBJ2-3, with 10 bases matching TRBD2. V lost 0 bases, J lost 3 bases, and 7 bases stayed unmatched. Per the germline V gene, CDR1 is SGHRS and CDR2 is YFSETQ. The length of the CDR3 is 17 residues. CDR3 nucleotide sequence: TGCGCCAGCAGCTTGGGGTTTAGTAGCGGGGGGACAGATACGCAGTATTTT. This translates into CASSLGFSSGGTDTQYF.

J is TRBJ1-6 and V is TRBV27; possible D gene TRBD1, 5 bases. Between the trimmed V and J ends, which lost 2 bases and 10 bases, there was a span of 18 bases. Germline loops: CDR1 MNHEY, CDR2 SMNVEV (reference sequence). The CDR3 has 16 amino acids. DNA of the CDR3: TGTGCCAGCAGTTTACAGGGTGTTGGATCGGGGTCACCCCTCCACTTT. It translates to CASSLQGVGSGSPLHF.

In nucleotides, the CDR3 is TGTGCCAGCAGCTTAGACTCCAACCCGAACACTGAAGCTTTCTTT. As protein: CASSLDSNPNTEAFF. The chain joins TRBV7-2 to TRBJ1-1, with D unclear. Trimming removed 1 base from V and 1 base from J, with 10 bases in between. The CDR3 is 15 amino acids. Germline assignment: CDR1 SGHTA and CDR2 FQGNSA.